There are many counts of the clone carrying this T cell receptor (beta chain). Its antigen is undetermined. This specimen comes from a study of blood T cells in healthy people across ages. The CDR3 consists of 15 residues. V dropped 0 bases and J dropped 5; count of bases not matched to a gene: 1. Germline V gene lookup returns CDR1 ENHRY and CDR2 SYGVKD. The extraction recovered at least 5 micrograms of total RNA per sample. Study observations and caveats: Greater diversity and more naive CD4+ cells were seen in long-lived donors than in aged donors. TCR beta diversity per million T cells fell roughly linearly with age.

Primers used in a second PCR of roughly 7 to 12 cycles were a sample-barcoded 5' primer and a J-beta primer mix. TCRdb re-derived calls from the 5' RACE reads in MiXCR, one entry per CDR3 protein. The sample records around 1,500,000 distinct CDR3 sequences, 25% to 30% being singletons. The chain recombines TRBV10-3 with TRBJ1-4; 9 positions agree with TRBD1. The sequence was obtained from a woman younger than 45 in good health. Sample: blood. The CDR3 DNA sequence: TGTGCCATCAGTGAGTCTGGACAGGGGAATGAAAAACTGTTTTTT. Translating gives CAISESGQGNEKLFF.